This T cell receptor (beta chain) is drawn from a study of cytomegalovirus exposure and HLA in healthy donors. Study-wide context: Researchers previously reported finding fewer than 140 million unique TCR beta sequences from about 170 million T cells.

Germline CDR1 and CDR2: MNHEY and SMNVEV (reference sequence). After removal of 8 bases from V and 1 base from J, the junction contained 3 bases not matched to a gene. The CDR3 extends over 14 amino acids. In regard to this clone: Its cognate antigen is unknown.

PCR amplification relied on 60 Vbeta primers (plus 13 Jbeta primers). Sequencing used immunoSEQ multiplex PCR; TCRdb keeps in-frame clones, though not all of them. The data show around 130,000 clones, 75% seen once. Study-wide findings and caveats: The classifier, whose performance was assessed in both the original and validation cohorts, reportedly diagnosed cytomegalovirus status with high specificity and sensitivity.

Sequencing was done on a sample of PBMCs. The chain has TRBV27 and TRBJ2-1; 9 bases fit TRBD2. The TCR was taken from a young man in good health and CMV-seronegative. CDR3 sequence (DNA): TGTGCCAGCCAGAGCGGGGGGTCCTACAATGAGCAGTTCTTC. Residues: CASQSGGSYNEQFF.